These 2 T cell receptor beta chains came from one sample sequenced in a study of blood T cell repertoires in COVID-19. Assay used: immunoSEQ multiplex PCR; TCRdb lists only in-frame clones, some missing. The sample lists approximately 300,000 clones; over 75% were seen once. The source material was peripheral blood. Receptor source: a woman in her twenties or thirties with COVID-19, enrolled during active disease.

J is TRBJ1-2 and V is TRBV4-2; 10 bases fit TRBD1. J was trimmed by 7 bases and V by 6 bases; bases with no gene match: 8. The CDR3 spans 14 residues. Germline assignment: CDR1 LGHNA and CDR2 YNFKEQ. The CDR3 is CASRQPTGGGGYTF. The CDR3, as DNA: TGTGCCAGCAGGCAACCGACAGGGGGCGGTGGCTACACCTTC.

The chain joins TRBV6-5 to TRBJ1-1, with TRBD1 identical over 7 bases. The V gene end was trimmed by 7 bases and the J gene end by 4 bases; junction bases not matched to a gene: 3. The germline gives CDR1 MNHEY, CDR2 SVGAGI. The CDR3 contains 12 residues. The CDR3 spells CASKEGATEAFF. CDR3 sequence (DNA): TGTGCCAGCAAAGAGGGGGCCACTGAAGCTTTCTTT.